This T cell receptor (beta chain) was identified in a study of glioma-infiltrating T cells after dendritic cell vaccination. The primer mix had 60 V beta and 13 J beta primers. Sequenced by immunoSEQ multiplex PCR; TCRdb stores in-frame clones only, minus some. The sample lists roughly 100,000 clones; approximately 80% were seen once. This CDR3 region has 17 residues. V lost 2 bases and J lost 4, with 18 bases in between. CDR1 and CDR2 (germline): SEHNR, FQNEAQ (reference sequence). Findings and limits, study-wide: No direct clonality-survival link was found; a diverse polyclonal response may matter. Longer survival after dendritic cell vaccination followed higher pretreatment TIL content.

To note about this clone: Its antigen is unknown.

This chain links TRBV7-9 with TRBJ1-5, with D possibly matching TRBD1 (6 bases). The TCR was taken from a human donor with glioblastoma. The starting material was blood, obtained before dendritic cell vaccination. The DNA for the CDR3 is TGTGCCAGCAGCTTATCCTCCAGCAGGGGAGTGAATCAGCCCCAGCATTTT. It is translated as CASSLSSSRGVNQPQHF.